These T cell receptor beta chains were read from a single sample in a study of PD-L1 blockade in urothelial cancer. This table comes from immunoSEQ multiplex PCR, and its TCRdb copy is limited to in-frame clones, with some not included. The repertoire has about 110,000 clones, approximately 85% of them found once; the top ten carry about 2.6%. Material: PBMCs, obtained around atezolizumab (anti-PD-L1) treatment. Receptor source: a man aged 45-65 years with urothelial cancer. The CDR3 runs from the conserved cysteine through the conserved F or W. Each record gives: J gene, D gene, clone size, V gene, CDR3 protein, CDR3 DNA. D genes are given only for firm matches. Some rows have no size entry. The others give once, few or many, or a class for an expanded clone.

TRBJ2-3,-,-,TRBV9,CASSARGISTDTQYF,TGTGCCAGCAGCGCCAGGGGAATTAGCACAGATACGCAGTATTTT
TRBJ2-2,TRBD2,-,TRBV28,CASRASGGNTGELFF,TGTGCCAGCAGGGCTAGCGGGGGGAACACCGGGGAGCTGTTTTTT
TRBJ2-3,TRBD2,few,TRBV25-1,CASSEFRLAVTSTDTQYF,TGTGCCAGCAGTGAATTTAGACTAGCGGTAACTAGCACAGATACGCAGTATTTT
TRBJ2-7,TRBD2,-,TRBV28,CASSYSSGGNYEQYF,TGTGCCAGCAGTTATTCCTCGGGGGGTAACTACGAGCAGTACTTC
TRBJ1-1,-,-,TRBV6-1,CASRLTGEAFF,TGTGCCAGCAGACTGACAGGTGAAGCTTTCTTT
TRBJ2-7,TRBD1,-,TRBV4-1,CASSPYNRGYEQYF,TGCGCCAGCAGCCCCTACAACAGGGGCTACGAGCAGTACTTC
TRBJ2-3,-,-,TRBV7-7,CASSSGQESGADTQYF,TGTGCTAGCAGCTCCGGACAGGAGTCGGGGGCAGATACGCAGTATTTT
TRBJ2-3,-,-,TRBV18,CASSPQGRGTDTQYF,TGTGCCAGCTCACCACAGGGTCGGGGAACAGATACGCAGTATTTT
TRBJ2-7,-,-,TRBV29-1,CSAGSGFYEQYF,TGCAGCGCCGGTAGCGGCTTCTACGAGCAGTACTTC
TRBJ2-1,-,-,TRBV4-1,CASSQDSVGLTWNEQFF,TGCGCCAGCAGCCAAGATTCGGTTGGACTTACGTGGAATGAGCAGTTCTTC
TRBJ2-1,-,-,TRBV9,CASSPVYNEQFF,TGTGCCAGCAGCCCTGTCTACAATGAGCAGTTCTTC
TRBJ1-6,TRBD1,-,TRBV5-1,CASTMDRENSPLHF,TGCGCCAGCACCATGGACAGGGAGAATTCACCCCTCCACTTT
TRBJ1-3,-,few,TRBV15,CATSRDRGQGNTIYF,TGTGCCACCAGCAGAGATCGCGGGCAAGGAAACACCATATATTTT
TRBJ2-7,TRBD1,few,TRBV7-9,CASSTGTGSNEQYF,TGTGCCAGCAGCACCGGGACAGGGAGCAACGAGCAGTACTTC
TRBJ2-1,TRBD1,once,TRBV14,CASSPSQGQNEQFF,TGTGCCAGCAGCCCAAGCCAGGGACAGAATGAGCAGTTCTTC
TRBJ1-2,TRBD1,-,TRBV10-3,CAISEGTVYGYTF,TGTGCCATCAGTGAGGGGACAGTCTATGGCTACACCTTC
TRBJ2-5,-,-,TRBV19,CASSILLWETQYF,TGTGCCAGTAGTATTTTACTATGGGAGACCCAGTACTTC
TRBJ2-7,-,-,TRBV5-1,CASSDPRDRGVAGDQTPYEQYF,TGCGCCAGCAGCGATCCTCGGGACAGGGGAGTAGCGGGAGACCAAACCCCCTACGAGCAGTACTTC
TRBJ2-3,-,-,TRBV27,CASRPGNSRSDTQYF,TGTGCCAGCAGACCCGGGAATAGTCGCTCAGATACGCAGTATTTT
TRBJ1-2,-,-,TRBV18,CASSPSDTRGYTF,TGTGCCAGCTCACCTTCGGACACCAGGGGCTACACCTTC
TRBJ2-1,TRBD2,-,TRBV5-6,CASSWAGVEKHEQFF,TGTGCCAGCAGCTGGGCGGGGGTCGAGAAGCATGAGCAGTTCTTC
TRBJ1-1,TRBD1,-,TRBV4-1,CASSLGQGNTEAFF,TGCGCCAGCAGCCTAGGACAGGGAAACACTGAAGCTTTCTTT
TRBJ2-4,-,-,TRBV19,CASRTPGQRNIQYF,TGTGCCAGTAGAACACCAGGACAGAGAAACATTCAGTACTTC
TRBJ1-5,TRBD1,-,TRBV19,CASSIQTGQPQHF,TGTGCCAGTAGTATACAGACAGGGCAGCCCCAGCATTTT
TRBJ2-2,TRBD2,-,TRBV28,CATDRGGNTGELFF,TGTGCCACCGACCGGGGGGGGAACACCGGGGAGCTGTTTTTT
TRBJ2-3,TRBD2,-,TRBV5-8,CASSLGLAGERDTQYF,TGTGCCAGCAGCTTGGGACTAGCGGGAGAGAGGGATACGCAGTATTTT
TRBJ2-7,-,-,TRBV25-1,CASSKRENYEQYF,TGTGCCAGCAGTAAACGGGAAAACTACGAGCAGTACTTC
TRBJ2-3,TRBD2,-,TRBV5-1,CASSTGLETDTQYF,TGCGCCAGCAGCACGGGACTAGAGACAGATACGCAGTATTTT
TRBJ2-5,TRBD2,-,TRBV9,CASSGAGEETQYF,TGTGCCAGCAGCGGAGCGGGAGAAGAGACCCAGTACTTC
TRBJ2-3,-,-,TRBV7-9,CASGHEGVTDTQYF,TGTGCCAGCGGCCATGAAGGGGTCACAGATACGCAGTATTTT
TRBJ1-5,-,-,TRBV30,CAWSGGPGGNQPQHF,TGTGCCTGGAGTGGGGGGCCCGGGGGCAATCAGCCCCAGCATTTT
TRBJ1-4,TRBD1,-,TRBV28,CASSFGSGGNEKLFF,TGTGCCAGCAGTTTTGGCTCAGGGGGAAATGAAAAACTGTTTTTT
TRBJ1-1,TRBD1,-,TRBV7-9,CASSSSDRGGEAFF,TGTGCCAGCAGCTCGTCGGACAGGGGAGGTGAAGCTTTCTTT
TRBJ1-6,-,few,TRBV11-2,CASTREDQLNSPLHF,TGTGCCAGCACCCGGGAGGACCAGCTAAATTCACCCCTCCACTTT
TRBJ2-2,TRBD2,-,TRBV25-1,CASTGLNPGELFF,TGTGCCAGCACGGGACTAAACCCCGGGGAGCTGTTTTTT
TRBJ1-6,-,few,TRBV12-2,CASRLGGVWGRSPLHF,TGTGCAAGTCGCTTAGGGGGGGTTTGGGGCCGGTCACCCCTCCACTTT
TRBJ2-5,-,few,TRBV19,CASSIEGRGETQYF,TGTGCCAGTAGTATAGAGGGCAGGGGTGAGACCCAGTACTTC